This section outlines one T cell receptor beta chain sequence together with its context. Its specificity is not known. The sequenced template was RNA, covering the TCR beta CDR3 region. Second-round multiplex PCR came after a first-round RT-PCR that employed HTBI primers. TCRdb ran MiXCR on the multiplex PCR reads and lists one entry per CDR3 protein. Of hundreds of thousands of distinct CDR3 sequences listed, about 24% are singletons. The data were obtained in a study of Graves' ophthalmopathy and Graves' hyperthyroidism. In the study overall: There was a collection of peripheral blood at initial diagnosis, before any treatment.

The CDR3 totals 15 residues. The V end was cut by 7 bases, the J end by 5 bases, with 21 bases between. From germline, CDR1 is MNHEY and CDR2 SMNVEV (reference sequence). Ophthalmopathy not arising within 18 months of follow-up defined hyperthyroidism as stable. Clinical symptoms and serum thyroxine were used for diagnosis; TRAb, thyroid ultrasound and orbital computed tomography were also relied on. Findings and caveats of the study: The authors also found most expanded thyroid clonotypes above 0.001 frequency in blood.

The sample comprised peripheral blood. This sequence joins TRBV27 and TRBJ2-7; a possible D gene is TRBD1 (6 bases). This receptor was taken from a woman between 18 and 30 years old with stable Graves' hyperthyroidism. Some clones in this sample may be carry-over from other donors' samples. The CDR3: CASKSPGTFYNEQYF. Here the CDR3 DNA reads TGTGCCAGCAAGTCGCCGGGGACATTCTACAACGAGCAGTACTTC.